Shown below are 11 T cell receptor beta chains from a single sample sequenced in a study of blood T cell repertoires in COVID-19. Libraries were prepared by immunoSEQ multiplex PCR; TCRdb keeps only in-frame clonotypes and omits some of them. This sample has 80,000 or so clones; about 68% occur once, and the top ten carry about 5.7%. Material: peripheral blood. These receptors all stem from a man aged 50 to 60 with active or convalescent COVID-19.

The chain joins TRBV5-6 to TRBJ1-4; D remains ambiguous. V was pared by 2 bases and J by 2 bases, with 10 bases between. From germline, CDR1 is SGHDT and CDR2 YYEEEE. This CDR3 region has 15 residues. CDR3 sequence reads: CASSFDFGTNEKLFF. For the CDR3, the DNA is TGTGCCAGCAGCTTCGACTTCGGGACTAATGAAAAACTGTTTTTT.

This clone was counted a single time. This chain links TRBV9 with TRBJ2-7; D is unresolved. Germline V gives CDR1 SGDLS, CDR2 YYNGEE. The CDR3 loop spans 14 amino acids. Deletions cut 1 base from V and 0 bases from J, with 8 bases between. CDR3 nucleotide sequence: TGTGCCAGCAGCGTAATCTCCGGCTCCTACGAGCAGTACTTC. Protein product: CASSVISGSYEQYF. Variable domain in full (rest from reference TRBV9 and TRBJ2-7): DSGVTQTPKHLITATGQRVTLRCSPRSGDLSVYWYQQSLDQGLQFLIQYYNGEERAKGNILERFSAQQFPDLHSELNLSSLELGDSALYFCASSVISGSYEQYFGPGTRLTVT.

The gene calls are TRBV6-1 and TRBJ2-1, with D tentatively TRBD2 (7 bases). Germline V CDR1 and CDR2: MNHNS, SASEGT. This CDR3 spans 16 amino acids. V was clipped by 0 bases and J by 5 bases, with 14 bases between them. DNA of the CDR3: TGTGCCAGCAGTGAAGCAGGGGGGGGGTCCCACAATGAGCAGTTCTTC. Translating gives CASSEAGGGSHNEQFF.

The J gene is TRBJ1-6, the V gene TRBV7-9; 7 nucleotides agree with TRBD1. Germline-derived CDR1 and CDR2 are SEHNR and FQNEAQ (reference sequence). The CDR3 runs 15 residues. Unmatched junction bases numbered 9, after V lost 5 bases and J lost 8 bases. In DNA, the CDR3 is TGTGCCAGCAGCCCTTACGACAGGGATGATTCACCCCTCCACTTT. Translated: CASSPYDRDDSPLHF.

This clone was recorded once. CDR3 bases: TGTGCCAGCAGCCTGGCACCTATCGATGGCTACACCTTC. This translates into CASSLAPIDGYTF. V usage is TRBV5-6 and J usage is TRBJ1-2; D gene ambiguous. The V end lost 4 bases, the J end lost 6 bases, and 13 bases lay between the germline ends. In germline, CDR1 is SGHDT, CDR2 YYEEEE. This CDR3 spans 13 amino acids.

The V gene is TRBV7-2, the J gene TRBJ2-7; perhaps TRBD1 as D (5 bases). There are 12 residues in the CDR3. Trimming took 4 bases from V and 6 from J, leaving 10 bases between them. Germline V gene sequence: CDR1 SGHTA, CDR2 FQGNSA. CDR3 loop: CASSSPRGEQYF. CDR3 sequence (DNA): TGTGCCAGCAGCTCGCCAAGGGGCGAGCAGTACTTC. The whole variable domain, remainder taken from reference TRBV7-2 and TRBJ2-7, is GAGVSQSPSNKVTEKGKDVELRCDPISGHTALYWYRQSLGQGLEFLIYFQGNSAPDKSGLPSDRFSAERTGGSVSTLTIQRTQQEDSAVYLCASSSPRGEQYFGPGTRLTVT.

This chain connects TRBV9 to TRBJ1-2, with D perhaps TRBD1 (5 bases). V shed 1 base and J shed 4 bases, with 14 bases lying between them. CDR3 length: 15 residues. Germline lookup yields CDR1 SGDLS and CDR2 YYNGEE. CDR3 coding DNA: TGTGCCAGCAGCGTAACTACGGACGGGGGCTATGGCTACACCTTC. Amino acid sequence: CASSVTTDGGYGYTF.

This clone was counted between two and nine times. The chain carries TRBV19 and TRBJ2-3; 8 bases are shared with TRBD1. The germline gives CDR1 LNHDA, CDR2 SQIVND (reference sequence). After removal of 1 base from V and 5 bases from J, the junction contained 5 bases not matched to a gene. The CDR3 covers 15 residues. The CDR3 is CASSIGQGIGDTQYF. Written as DNA, the CDR3 is TGTGCCAGTAGTATAGGACAGGGGATTGGAGATACGCAGTATTTT. Full variable domain (remainder filled in from reference TRBV19 and TRBJ2-3): DGGITQSPKYLFRKEGQNVTLSCEQNLNHDAMYWYRQDPGQGLRLIYYSQIVNDFQKGDIAEGYSVSREKKESFPLTVTSAQKNPTAFYLCASSIGQGIGDTQYFGPGTRLTVL.

V usage is TRBV6-5 and J usage is TRBJ1-1; D is possibly TRBD1 (5 bases). There are 14 residues in the CDR3. V lost 4 bases and J lost 1, with 10 bases in between. Germline CDR1 MNHEY, CDR2 SVGAGI. The CDR3 nucleotides are TGTGCCAGCAGTTCTCCCGGACAGAACACTGAAGCTTTCTTT. Protein product: CASSSPGQNTEAFF.

This clone was picked up a small number of times. Other DNA sequences within the sample encode an identical CDR3. The CDR3 DNA reads TGTGCCAGCAGCCAAGGGCAGGGGGAAGCTTTCTTT. Amino acid sequence: CASSQGQGEAFF. The chain employs TRBV3-1 (or the pseudogene TRBV3-2) and TRBJ1-1; D is possibly TRBD1 (6 bases). The CDR3 consists of 12 residues. Germline assignment: CDR1 LGHDT and CDR2 YNNKEL (reference sequence). Deletions cut 1 base from V and 8 bases from J, with 8 bases between.

This sequence joins TRBV6-5 and TRBJ2-7; D is possibly TRBD1 (6 bases). V was cut by 6 bases and J by 3 bases, with 18 bases left in between. CDR1 and CDR2 (germline): MNHEY, SVGAGI. This CDR3 is built from 15 residues. CDR3: CASRTGSRSVYEQYF. The CDR3 DNA is TGTGCCAGCAGGACAGGTTCACGGTCGGTCTACGAGCAGTACTTC.